The table lists the clone carrying this T cell receptor beta chain with a few counts. Per germline, CDR1 LNHNV and CDR2 YYDKDF (reference sequence). CDR3 length equals 15 residues. V was shortened by 1 base and J by 5 bases, with 12 bases between the two germline ends. UMIs and sample barcodes were carried by the TCR alpha and TCR beta cDNA libraries that 5'RACE produced using constant-segment primers. TCRdb reprocessed the 5' RACE reads via MiXCR and lists one record per CDR3 protein. The sample contains more than 300,000 distinct CDR3 sequences, approximately 22% of which appear only once. These data belong to a study of T-cell memory formation after mild COVID-19. Study details: TCR clusters were largely donor specific.

This TCR was recovered from a man younger than 35 who had mild COVID-19 (a few samples of this study predate the infection). Cell type and time point are not known. The sequencing input was PBMCs or a T cell subset sorted from them (not recorded which). The chain couples TRBV15 to TRBJ1-5; D not resolved. The CDR3 DNA sequence: TGTGCCACCAGCAGAGGGGCCGGGCCGTATCAGCCCCAGCATTTT. It yields the protein CATSRGAGPYQPQHF. The whole variable domain, remainder taken from reference TRBV15 and TRBJ1-5, is DAMVIQNPRYQVTQFGKPVTLSCSQTLNHNVMYWYQQKSSQAPKLLFHYYDKDFNNEADTPDNFQSRRPNTSFCFLDIRSPGLGDTAMYLCATSRGAGPYQPQHFGDGTRLSIL.